The 11 T cell receptor beta chains below were found in one sample sequenced in a study of low-dose radiotherapy and immunotherapy resistance in tumors. TRAV and TRBV primers primed cDNA for both TCRalpha and TCRbeta. PCR amplification of the TCRs was performed with Phusion for approximately 20 PCR cycles, and it relied on a constant-region primer together with a V-primer adapter. Each CDR3 protein is one row after TCRdb ran MiXCR on the reads. Of over 9,500 distinct CDR3 sequences listed, 60% to 80% are singletons. All receptors come from a human donor with advanced metastatic prostate, ovarian, gallbladder or colorectal cancer (not recorded which). This table probably holds off-target reads from a library built for another chain.

This clonotype was observed a few times. CDR3 loop: CASSPRVTNYNEQFF. In nucleotides, the CDR3 is TGTGCCAGCAGCCCCCGGGTCACAAACTACAATGAGCAGTTCTTC. The chain is built from TRBV4-2 and TRBJ2-1, with unresolved D. CDR1 and CDR2 from the germline V gene are LGHNA and YNFKEQ. Trimming took off 4 bases at V and 3 bases at J, with 13 bases between the two ends. The length of the CDR3 is 15 residues.

This clonotype was picked up a small number of times. This chain connects TRBV2 to TRBJ2-3, with 10 bases fitting TRBD2. Germline assignment: CDR1 SNHLY and CDR2 FYNNEI. V shed 4 bases, J shed 7 bases, and the junction held 5 bases outside the gene matches. The CDR3 is 14 residues long. The CDR3 sequence is CASSGSSGGNTQYF. CDR3 nucleotides: TGTGCCAGCAGTGGAAGTAGCGGGGGGAATACGCAGTATTTT.

The chain uses TRBV28 and TRBJ1-5, with D hard to call. CDR3 length equals 13 residues. Trimming removed 2 bases from V and 7 bases from J, with 9 bases in between. Germline V CDR1 and CDR2: MDHEN, SYDVKM. CDR3 in amino acids: CASSLRGYQPQHF. In DNA form, the CDR3 reads TGTGCCAGCAGTTTACGAGGTTACCAGCCCCAGCATTTT.

This clonotype was counted only a few times. CDR3 amino acids: CASSEIRVEQYF. The DNA of the CDR3 is TGCGCCAGCAGTGAGATTCGGGTTGAGCAGTACTTC. This chain joins TRBV10-2 and TRBJ2-7, with D unresolved. The V gene lost 2 bases and the J gene lost 7 bases, with 9 bases spanning the gap. Germline CDR1 WSHSY, CDR2 SAAADI. CDR3 length: 12 amino acids.

This clonotype has only one observation. V and J are TRBV7-2 and TRBJ1-5; 12 nucleotides agree with TRBD1. Germline loops: CDR1 SGHTA, CDR2 FQGNSA. V shed 2 bases and J 5 bases; nucleotides not matched to a gene: 10. The CDR3 totals 18 residues. CDR3 amino acids: CASSLFGTGGDQDQPQHF. The CDR3 bases are TGTGCCAGCAGCTTATTCGGGACAGGGGGCGATCAGGATCAGCCCCAGCATTTT.

The CDR3 here is CASRRGMENTIYF. The CDR3 region has the DNA TGTGCCAGCCGGAGGGGGATGGAAAACACCATATATTTT. The J gene is TRBJ1-3, the V gene TRBV6-8; TRBD1 is a possible D gene (6 bases). V was clipped by 8 bases and J by 6 bases, with 14 bases between them. The V gene's germline CDR1 is MNHGY and CDR2 SAAAGT. CDR3 length: 13 amino acids.

CDR3 nucleotide sequence: TGTGCCAGCGTCGGCATCTCCTACGAGCAGTACTTC. Residues: CASVGISYEQYF. This chain connects TRBV6-4 to TRBJ2-7; D remains unclear. Trimming took off 8 bases at V and 0 bases at J, with 8 bases between the two ends. The CDR3 runs to 12 residues. The germline CDR1 and CDR2 sequences are MRHNA and SNTAGT.

J is TRBJ1-1 and V is TRBV24-1; TRBD1 aligns across 8 bases. With V trimmed by 8 bases and J by 7 bases, 8 bases remained unmatched. The CDR3 has 13 residues. Germline loops: CDR1 KGHDR, CDR2 SFDVKD. The CDR3 reads CATTPGTGNEAFF. In DNA, the CDR3 is TGTGCCACCACCCCTGGGACAGGCAATGAAGCTTTCTTT.

The CDR3: CASSPTAEAFF. CDR3 DNA: TGTGCCAGCAGCCCCACGGCTGAAGCTTTCTTT. This chain links TRBV7-2 with TRBJ1-1, with D unresolved. Trimming shortened V by 5 bases and J by 6 bases, and 7 bases separated the two germline ends. The germline V gene has CDR1 SGHTA and CDR2 FQGNSA. The CDR3 is 11 amino acids.

V and J are TRBV5-5 and TRBJ2-3, with 11 bases lining up with TRBD2. V lost 3 bases, J lost 6 bases, and 12 bases stayed unmatched. The CDR3 runs to 17 residues. Germline CDR1 is SGHKS and CDR2 is YYEKEE (reference sequence). DNA of the CDR3: TGTGCCAGCAGCTCCCGGGGACTAGCGGAGGGGGGGGATACGCAGTATTTT. Its protein product is CASSSRGLAEGGDTQYF. The full variable domain, with the rest looked up from reference TRBV5-5 and TRBJ2-3, is DAGVTQSPTHLIKTRGQQVTLRCSPISGHKSVSWYQQVLGQGPQFIFQYYEKEERGRGNFPDRFSARQFPNYSSELNVNALLLGDSALYLCASSSRGLAEGGDTQYFGPGTRLTVL.

This clonotype came up a few times. The chain employs TRBV15 and TRBJ1-3, with 10 bases matching TRBD1. CDR1 and CDR2 (germline): LNHNV, YYDKDF (reference sequence). This CDR3 has 17 residues. V was clipped by 2 bases and J by 0 bases; unmatched bases: 4. The CDR3 coding sequence is TGTGCCACCAGCAGAAAGGGACAGGGGCGCTCTGGAAACACCATATATTTT. Its translation: CATSRKGQGRSGNTIYF.